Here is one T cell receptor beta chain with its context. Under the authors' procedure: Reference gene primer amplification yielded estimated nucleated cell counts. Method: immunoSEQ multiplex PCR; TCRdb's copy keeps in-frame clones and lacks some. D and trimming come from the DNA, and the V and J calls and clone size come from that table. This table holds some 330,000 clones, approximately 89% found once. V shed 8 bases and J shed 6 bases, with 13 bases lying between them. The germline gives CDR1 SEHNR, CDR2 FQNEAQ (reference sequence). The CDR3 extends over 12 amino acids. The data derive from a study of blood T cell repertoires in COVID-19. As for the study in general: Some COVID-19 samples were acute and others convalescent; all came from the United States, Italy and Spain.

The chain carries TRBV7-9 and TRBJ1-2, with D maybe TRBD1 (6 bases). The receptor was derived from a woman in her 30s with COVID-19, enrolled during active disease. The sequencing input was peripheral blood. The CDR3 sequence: CASHMSGDGYTF. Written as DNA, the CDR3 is TGTGCCAGCCATATGTCAGGGGATGGCTACACCTTC.